Below are 5 T cell receptor beta chains sequenced from a single sample in a study of shared clonotypes between healthy human individuals. The protocol was immunoSEQ multiplex PCR, while the TCRdb copy is restricted to in-frame clones and leaves out a portion. Here the sample spans 2 million to 3 million clones, roughly 93% being singletons. The sample taken for sequencing was naive CD4+ T cells from PBMCs. Described subset: CD45RA+ positively selected. These receptors all stem from a man aged 18 to 30 in good health. Some clones in this sample may be carry-over from other donors' samples.

J is TRBJ2-7 and V is TRBV6-5, with 10 bases aligning to TRBD1. CDR3 length: 14 amino acids. The V gene end was trimmed by 6 bases and the J gene end by 3 bases; junction bases not matched to a gene: 5. The germline V gene has CDR1 MNHEY and CDR2 SVGAGI. The CDR3 is CASRGQGSFYEQYF. As DNA, the CDR3 is TGTGCCAGCAGGGGACAGGGGAGTTTCTACGAGCAGTACTTC.

The chain combines TRBV15 with TRBJ2-7; D perhaps matches TRBD1 (5 bases). Trimming removed 3 bases from V and 0 bases from J, with 9 bases in between. Per the germline V gene, CDR1 is LNHNV and CDR2 is YYDKDF (reference sequence). The CDR3 is made up of 14 amino acids. The CDR3 is CATSSQGSSYEQYF. The CDR3 DNA reads as TGTGCCACCAGCAGCCAGGGCAGCTCCTACGAGCAGTACTTC.

The chain links TRBV27 to TRBJ2-1; 10 bases are shared with TRBD2. This CDR3 is 16 amino acids long. The ends lost 7 bases at V and 0 bases at J; junction bases unmatched: 6. Germline-derived CDR1 and CDR2 are MNHEY and SMNVEV (reference sequence). CDR3 loop: CASKGASGSSYNEQFF. The CDR3 DNA sequence: TGTGCCAGCAAGGGTGCTAGCGGGAGCTCCTACAATGAGCAGTTCTTC.

V gene TRBV4-1 combines with J gene TRBJ2-7, with TRBD2 identical over 7 bases. The trim removed 1 base at V and 4 bases at J, leaving 10 bases unmatched. CDR1 and CDR2 (germline): MGHRA, YSYEKL. The CDR3 length is 16 residues. The CDR3 nucleotides read TGCGCCAGCAGCCAAGTTCCTGCGGCGGGAGCTTACGAGCAGTACTTC. Protein product: CASSQVPAAGAYEQYF.

This sequence joins TRBV4-1 and TRBJ1-4, with D unclear. V lost 0 bases and J lost 7, with 15 bases in between. The CDR3 has 16 amino acids. Germline lookup yields CDR1 MGHRA and CDR2 YSYEKL. CDR3 DNA sequence: TGCGCCAGCAGCCAAGATGCGGGGTCCGCTGGTGAAAAACTGTTTTTT. Translating it yields CASSQDAGSAGEKLFF.